These 21 T cell receptor beta chains came from one sample sequenced in a study of T cells in localized non-small cell lung cancer. TCRdb's table, derived via immunoSEQ multiplex PCR, lists solely in-frame clones and lacks some. The sample records fewer than 50,000 clones, roughly 83% being singletons. Sequencing used PBMCs, obtained before any cancer treatment. Receptors originate from a man between 35 and 75 years old with stage II lung adenocarcinoma.

The chain is built from TRBV14 and TRBJ2-2; D call uncertain. V was cut by 1 base and J by 8 bases, with 17 bases left in between. CDR3 size: 16 residues. Germline V gene data show CDR1 as SGHDN and CDR2 as FVKESK. The DNA of the CDR3 is TGTGCCAGCAGCCAAGGGCCACTTATTCCACCGGGGGAGCTGTTTTTT. Residues: CASSQGPLIPPGELFF.

The chain has TRBV9 and TRBJ2-7; a possible D gene is TRBD2 (6 bases). CDR1 is SGDLS and CDR2 is YYNGEE in the germline V gene. The CDR3 has 13 residues. The V gene lost 4 bases and the J gene lost 2 bases, with 10 bases spanning the gap. The CDR3 nucleotides are TGTGCCAGCAGCCAAAGGGAGGCCTACGAGCAGTACTTC. It codes for CASSQREAYEQYF.

The chain uses TRBV6-6 and TRBJ1-1; perhaps TRBD1 as D (5 bases). CDR1 and CDR2 from the germline V gene are MNHNY and SVGAGI (reference sequence). V shed 1 base and J shed 8 bases, with 5 bases lying between them. The CDR3 is 11 amino acids. The CDR3 DNA reads TGTGCCAGCAGTTACTGGGGGGAAGCTTTCTTT. This translates into CASSYWGEAFF.

V and J are TRBV2 and TRBJ2-1; D tentatively reads TRBD1 or TRBD2 (7 bases each). Germline CDR1 SNHLY, CDR2 FYNNEI. The V end was cut by 7 bases, the J end by 9 bases, with 19 bases between. This CDR3 spans 14 amino acids. CDR3 sequence reads: CASTPGGGWGEQFF. The CDR3 bases are TGTGCCAGCACCCCAGGGGGGGGGTGGGGTGAGCAGTTCTTC.

This rearrangement joins TRBV18 to TRBJ1-1, with D perhaps TRBD1 (5 bases). CDR1 is KGHSH, CDR2 LQKENI, per germline. This CDR3 is 14 amino acids long. The ends were cut back, 2 bases at V and 4 bases at J, with 11 bases in the middle. The CDR3 DNA follows: TGTGCCAGCTCACCAGCGGGGGGGGGCACTGAAGCTTTCTTT. Translation gives CASSPAGGGTEAFF.

The chain combines TRBV6-1 with TRBJ2-2; 8 nucleotides line up with TRBD2. CDR1 is MNHNS and CDR2 is SASEGT in the germline V gene. V shed 11 bases and J 6 bases; nucleotides not matched to a gene: 11. The CDR3 runs 14 residues. CDR3 region: CAEARGGRAGELFF. CDR3 coding DNA: TGTGCCGAAGCGCGCGGGGGGCGGGCCGGGGAGCTGTTTTTT.

The chain employs TRBV28 and TRBJ1-5; perhaps TRBD1 as D (5 bases). Between the trimmed V and J ends, which lost 4 bases and 7 bases, there was a span of 8 bases. There are 12 residues in the CDR3. Germline assignment: CDR1 MDHEN and CDR2 SYDVKM. The CDR3 DNA follows: TGTGCCAGCAGTTGGGGCGTGCAGCCCCAGCATTTT. This encodes CASSWGVQPQHF.

The rearrangement links TRBV5-1 to TRBJ2-1; 7 bases map to TRBD1. Looked up from germline, CDR1 is SGHRS and CDR2 is YFSETQ. The CDR3 has 15 amino acids. Trimming removed 0 bases from V and 7 bases from J; junction bases left unmatched: 7. CDR3 in DNA: TGCGCCAGCAGCTTGGGAGGGGGCGAGATAAATGAGCAGTTCTTC. Encoded protein: CASSLGGGEINEQFF.

This chain connects TRBV28 to TRBJ2-3; D remains ambiguous. V was shortened by 2 bases and J by 6 bases, with 15 bases between the two germline ends. Germline CDR1 is MDHEN and CDR2 is SYDVKM. The CDR3 spans 15 residues. The chain's CDR3 is CASSLAATGMDTQYF. The DNA of the CDR3 is TGTGCCAGCAGTTTAGCCGCGACCGGTATGGATACGCAGTATTTT.

This chain links TRBV19 with TRBJ1-1, with unresolved D. The CDR3 covers 14 residues. Germline CDR1 LNHDA, CDR2 SQIVND (reference sequence). The ends were cut back, 1 base at V and 7 bases at J, with 13 bases in the middle. The chain's CDR3 is CASSIVGVRGEAFF. The CDR3 nucleotides read TGTGCCAGTAGTATAGTCGGGGTACGGGGTGAAGCTTTCTTT.

V is TRBV7-2 and J is TRBJ1-4; a weak D match, TRBD1 (5 bases). Germline V lookup: CDR1 SGHTA, CDR2 FQGNSA. With 5 bases removed from V and 8 bases from J, the gap between germline ends came to 12 bases. This CDR3 is 13 amino acids long. Here the CDR3 reads CASSRGGLEKLFF. The CDR3 coding sequence is TGTGCCAGCAGCCGGGGGGGGTTGGAAAAACTGTTTTTT.

This clone was observed a handful of times. The CDR3 loop is CASSDGGFLYGYTF. CDR3 in DNA: TGTGCCAGCAGCGATGGGGGGTTCTTATATGGCTACACCTTC. The chain combines TRBV9 with TRBJ1-2; a weak D match, TRBD1 (5 bases). The CDR3 is made up of 14 amino acids. Trimming stripped 3 bases from V and 5 bases from J, with 14 bases between. Germline CDR1 is SGDLS and CDR2 is YYNGEE.

The chain carries TRBV2 and TRBJ1-2; 9 bases map to TRBD1. V dropped 6 bases and J dropped 6; count of bases not matched to a gene: 5. The CDR3 loop spans 13 amino acids. CDR1 SNHLY and CDR2 FYNNEI come from the germline V gene. The CDR3 coding sequence is TGTGCCAGCAGGCACAGGGGGCAGGATGGCTACACCTTC. Translated, it gives CASRHRGQDGYTF.

CDR3 residues: CASSPTGGWETQYF. The CDR3 DNA is TGCGCCAGCAGCCCTACAGGGGGTTGGGAGACCCAGTACTTC. The chain recombines TRBV5-1 with TRBJ2-5; 8 bases agree with TRBD1. CDR1 and CDR2 from the germline V gene are SGHRS and YFSETQ. J was trimmed by 5 bases and V by 4 bases; bases with no gene match: 7. This CDR3 has 14 residues.

This clone was detected only once. This sequence joins TRBV6-5 and TRBJ1-2; the D is unclear. Germline V gene lookup returns CDR1 MNHEY and CDR2 SVGAGI. The ends were cut back, 6 bases at V and 5 bases at J, with 13 bases in the middle. This CDR3 is 13 amino acids long. Written as DNA, the CDR3 is TGTGCCAGCAGCTTGGGCAGTACTTATGGCTACACCTTC. Translation gives CASSLGSTYGYTF.

The chain links TRBV5-1 to TRBJ2-3; tentative D call: TRBD2 (5 bases). Between the trimmed V and J ends, which lost 4 bases and 3 bases, there was a span of 15 bases. Germline V gene sequence: CDR1 SGHRS, CDR2 YFSETQ. There are 15 residues in the CDR3. The CDR3 DNA is TGCGCCAGCAGCGGGAGCGAGGGAGTTACAGATACGCAGTATTTT. This translates into CASSGSEGVTDTQYF.

The chain links TRBV5-1 to TRBJ2-5, with D unresolved. Germline-derived CDR1 and CDR2 are SGHRS and YFSETQ. The CDR3 runs 13 residues. The V end lost 0 bases, the J end lost 5 bases, and 8 bases lay between the germline ends. The CDR3 is CASSLGTKETQYF. The CDR3 DNA reads TGCGCCAGCAGCTTGGGCACTAAGGAGACCCAGTACTTC.

This chain joins TRBV7-6 and TRBJ1-1; D unclear. The CDR3 is made up of 13 amino acids. Germline lookup yields CDR1 SGHVS and CDR2 FNYEAQ. Trimming removed 0 bases from V and 1 base from J, with 3 bases in between. This CDR3 is CASSLAENTEAFF. In DNA, the CDR3 is TGTGCCAGCAGCTTAGCGGAGAACACTGAAGCTTTCTTT.

The V call is TRBV5-6, the J call TRBJ2-7, with TRBD1 matching 7 bases. V was pared by 0 bases and J by 3 bases, with 6 bases of the junction left unmatched. Germline assignment: CDR1 SGHDT and CDR2 YYEEEE. The CDR3 extends over 15 amino acids. The CDR3 loop is CASSLGHRGGYEQYF. The DNA for the CDR3 is TGTGCCAGCAGCTTGGGGCACAGGGGTGGCTACGAGCAGTACTTC.

The chain recombines TRBV27 with TRBJ2-5, with D unclear. Trimming left V 6 bases short and J 4 bases short, with 18 bases between. In germline, CDR1 is MNHEY, CDR2 SMNVEV (reference sequence). The CDR3 length is 15 residues. This chain's CDR3 is CASSRGVIFGETQYF. CDR3 DNA sequence: TGTGCCAGCAGCCGCGGAGTTATCTTTGGAGAGACCCAGTACTTC.

This clone has just a few counts. This chain connects TRBV6-5 to TRBJ1-5; D is unresolved. In germline, CDR1 is MNHEY, CDR2 SVGAGI. CDR3 length: 14 residues. The V gene lost 0 bases and the J gene lost 7 bases, with 10 bases spanning the gap. CDR3 in DNA: TGTGCCAGCAGTTACTCTAGTTCGAGGCAGCCCCAGCATTTT. As protein: CASSYSSSRQPQHF.